One and the same sample provided the 15 T cell receptor beta chains below, sequenced in a study of cytomegalovirus exposure and HLA in healthy donors. Amplification used 60 Vbeta primers and 13 Jbeta primers. Method: immunoSEQ multiplex PCR; TCRdb's copy keeps in-frame clones and lacks some. This table has a few hundred thousand clones, 85% to 95% appearing once. The sample taken for sequencing was PBMCs. Source of these receptors: a girl aged 2 to 10 in good health and CMV-seronegative.

The chain combines TRBV21-1 with TRBJ2-1; the D segment call TRBD2 is taken from the table without a DNA check. TRBV21-1 has pseudogene status. The length of the CDR3 is 17 residues. The CDR3 DNA sequence: TGTGCCAGCAGCCCTATAGCTACAGCGGGATCCTACAATGAGCAGTTCTTC. It encodes CASSPIATAGSYNEQFF.

The chain has TRBV30 and TRBJ1-1; D uncertain. CDR1 is GTSNPN, CDR2 SVGIG, per germline (reference sequence). The CDR3 is 13 residues long. Trimming removed 0 bases from V and 7 bases from J, with 12 bases in between. The CDR3 DNA reads as TGTGCCTGGAGTGTACCAGGAAGAATTGAAGCTTTCTTT. Translating gives CAWSVPGRIEAFF.

This chain joins TRBV19 and TRBJ2-3; D possibly corresponds to TRBD2 (6 bases). Germline V gives CDR1 LNHDA, CDR2 SQIVND (reference sequence). The CDR3 extends over 13 amino acids. The ends were cut back, 0 bases at V and 6 bases at J, with 7 bases in the middle. CDR3 in amino acids: CASSIDGSDTQYF. In DNA form, the CDR3 reads TGTGCCAGTAGTATAGACGGGAGTGATACGCAGTATTTT.

The rearrangement links TRBV15 to TRBJ2-3, with a weak D call TRBD2 (5 bases). The germline V and J ends were trimmed by 5 bases and 0 bases, with 9 bases remaining between them. The germline gives CDR1 LNHNV, CDR2 YYDKDF (reference sequence). The CDR3 runs 14 residues. The CDR3 here is CATSGTSSTDTQYF. CDR3 in DNA: TGTGCCACCAGCGGAACTAGTAGCACAGATACGCAGTATTTT.

The chain carries TRBV19 and TRBJ1-1; TRBD1 might be the D (6 bases). Germline V gene sequence: CDR1 LNHDA, CDR2 SQIVND (reference sequence). The CDR3 loop spans 14 amino acids. Trimming stripped 3 bases from V and 1 base from J, with 9 bases between. The DNA of the CDR3 is TGTGCCAGTAGTATCAGGGGAACGAACACTGAAGCTTTCTTT. Translated: CASSIRGTNTEAFF.

The chain combines TRBV15 with TRBJ2-7; a possible D gene is TRBD1 (5 bases). The CDR3 has 14 residues. Germline V gene sequence: CDR1 LNHNV, CDR2 YYDKDF (reference sequence). V gave up 1 base and J gave up 0 bases, with 7 bases separating them. CDR3 bases: TGTGCCACCAGCAGAGGTCAGGGCTCCTACGAGCAGTACTTC. It is translated as CATSRGQGSYEQYF. Using reference TRBV15 and TRBJ2-7 for the parts outside the CDR3, the full variable domain is DAMVIQNPRYQVTQFGKPVTLSCSQTLNHNVMYWYQQKSSQAPKLLFHYYDKDFNNEADTPDNFQSRRPNTSFCFLDIRSPGLGDTAMYLCATSRGQGSYEQYFGPGTRLTVT.

CDR3: CASSFTSDRGNGYTF. In DNA, the CDR3 is TGCGCCAGCAGCTTCACTTCCGACAGGGGAAACGGCTACACCTTC. J is TRBJ1-2 and V is TRBV5-1; 8 nucleotides line up with TRBD1. The CDR3 contains 15 residues. The ends lost 2 bases at V and 8 bases at J; junction bases unmatched: 11. Germline V CDR1 and CDR2: SGHRS, YFSETQ.

The chain employs TRBV30 and TRBJ2-7; unclear D gene. This CDR3 region has 13 residues. Germline V gene sequence: CDR1 GTSNPN, CDR2 SVGIG (reference sequence). Trimming removed 4 bases from V and 6 bases from J, with 16 bases in between. The CDR3 here is CAWIPVPSGEQYF. CDR3 DNA sequence: TGTGCCTGGATCCCAGTGCCTTCGGGCGAGCAGTACTTC.

To note about this clone: The sample carries other DNA sequences with the same CDR3. The V and J genes are TRBV18 and TRBJ1-5, with unresolved D. The germline gives CDR1 KGHSH, CDR2 LQKENI. V lost 2 bases to trimming and J lost 5 bases, with 7 bases between them. This CDR3 comprises 13 residues. In DNA form, the CDR3 reads TGTGCCAGCTCACCATCGAGAGATCAGCCCCAGCATTTT. It is translated as CASSPSRDQPQHF.

This rearrangement joins TRBV6-7 to TRBJ2-7, with 8 bases that match TRBD2. TRBV6-7 qualifies as an ORF whose function is uncertain. The CDR3 is made up of 14 amino acids. V shed 2 bases, J shed 5 bases, and the junction held 5 bases outside the gene matches. In DNA, the CDR3 is TGTGCCAGCAGTTACCAGCGGGAGTCGGACGAGCAGTACTTC. Protein sequence: CASSYQRESDEQYF.

The V and J genes are TRBV6-5 and TRBJ2-1; TRBD2 aligns across 9 bases. The trim removed 5 bases at V and 0 bases at J, leaving 2 bases unmatched. The CDR3 is 15 amino acids. Germline values: CDR1 MNHEY, CDR2 SVGAGI. The CDR3 loop is CASSVSGSSYNEQFF. For the CDR3, the DNA is TGTGCCAGCAGTGTTAGCGGGAGCTCCTACAATGAGCAGTTCTTC.

The chain employs TRBV2 and TRBJ1-2, with 11 bases matching TRBD1. The CDR3 has 13 residues. Germline CDR1 and CDR2: SNHLY and FYNNEI. V lost 6 bases to trimming and J lost 8 bases; unmatched junction nucleotides: 5. For the CDR3, the DNA is TGTGCCAGCAGCACGGACAGGGGGCCAGGCTACACCTTC. Amino acids: CASSTDRGPGYTF.

The gene calls are TRBV27 and TRBJ2-3; the match to TRBD1 covers 9 bases. The V gene's germline CDR1 is MNHEY and CDR2 SMNVEV (reference sequence). The CDR3 extends over 15 amino acids. The J segment lost 1 base and the V segment lost 6 bases, leaving 5 bases of the junction unmatched. CDR3 in DNA: TGTGCCAGCAGCGAGGACAGGGGAGGCACAGATACGCAGTATTTT. It translates to CASSEDRGGTDTQYF.

V gene TRBV12-5 combines with J gene TRBJ1-4; the D gene is possibly TRBD1 (5 bases). The CDR3 is made up of 14 amino acids. V was pared by 7 bases and J by 3 bases, with 12 bases between. Germline CDR1 and CDR2: LGHNT and FRNRAP. The CDR3 DNA follows: TGTGCTAGTGCCAGGGATTTACCTAATGAAAAACTGTTTTTT. Amino acid sequence: CASARDLPNEKLFF.

The chain joins TRBV7-9 to TRBJ2-1, with 10 bases identical to TRBD2. CDR3 length: 16 amino acids. Trimming took 5 bases from V and 6 from J; bases not matched to a gene: 10. Germline CDR1 reads SEHNR; CDR2 reads FQNEAQ (reference sequence). The CDR3 loop reads CASSPLAGVGGNEQFF. The CDR3 DNA reads TGTGCCAGCAGCCCTCTAGCGGGAGTTGGAGGCAATGAGCAGTTCTTC.